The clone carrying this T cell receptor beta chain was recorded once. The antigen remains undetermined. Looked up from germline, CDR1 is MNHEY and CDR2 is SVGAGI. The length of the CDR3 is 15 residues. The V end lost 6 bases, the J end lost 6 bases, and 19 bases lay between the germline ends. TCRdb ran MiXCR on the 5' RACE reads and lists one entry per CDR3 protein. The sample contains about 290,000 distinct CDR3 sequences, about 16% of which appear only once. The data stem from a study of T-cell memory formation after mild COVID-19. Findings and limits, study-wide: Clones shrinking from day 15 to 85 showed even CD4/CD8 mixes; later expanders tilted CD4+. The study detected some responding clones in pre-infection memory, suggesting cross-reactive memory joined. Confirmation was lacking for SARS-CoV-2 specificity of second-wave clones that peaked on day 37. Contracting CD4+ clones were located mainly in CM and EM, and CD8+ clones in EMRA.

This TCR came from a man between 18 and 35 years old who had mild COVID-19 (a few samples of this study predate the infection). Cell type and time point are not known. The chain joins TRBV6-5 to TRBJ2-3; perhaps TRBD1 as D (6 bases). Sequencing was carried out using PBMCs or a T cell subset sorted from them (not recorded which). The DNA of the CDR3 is TGTGCCAGCAGACAAGGGACACCGGCCTCTGATACGCAGTATTTT. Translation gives CASRQGTPASDTQYF.